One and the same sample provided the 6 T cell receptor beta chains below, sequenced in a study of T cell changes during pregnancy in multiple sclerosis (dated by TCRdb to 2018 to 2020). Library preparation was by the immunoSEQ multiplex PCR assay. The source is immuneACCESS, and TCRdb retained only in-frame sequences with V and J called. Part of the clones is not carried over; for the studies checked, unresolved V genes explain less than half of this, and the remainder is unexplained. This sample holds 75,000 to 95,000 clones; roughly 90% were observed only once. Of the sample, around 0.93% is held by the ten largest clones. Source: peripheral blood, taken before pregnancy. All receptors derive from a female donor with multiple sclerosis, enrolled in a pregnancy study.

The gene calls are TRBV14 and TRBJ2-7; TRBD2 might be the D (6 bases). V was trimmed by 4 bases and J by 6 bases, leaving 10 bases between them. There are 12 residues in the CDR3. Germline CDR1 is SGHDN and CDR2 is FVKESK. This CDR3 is CASSRRESEQYF. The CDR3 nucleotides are TGTGCCAGCAGCCGGAGGGAGAGCGAGCAGTACTTC. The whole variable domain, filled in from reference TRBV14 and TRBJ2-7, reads EAGVTQFPSHSVIEKGQTVTLRCDPISGHDNLYWYRRVMGKEIKFLLHFVKESKQDESGMPNNRFLAERTGGTYSTLKVQPAELEDSGVYFCASSRRESEQYFGPGTRLTVT.

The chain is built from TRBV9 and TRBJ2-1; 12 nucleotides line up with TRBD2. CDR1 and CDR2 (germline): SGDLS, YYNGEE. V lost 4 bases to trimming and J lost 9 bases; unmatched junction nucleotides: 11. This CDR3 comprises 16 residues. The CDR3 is CASSPSGRGARVEQFF. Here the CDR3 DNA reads TGTGCCAGCAGCCCTAGCGGGAGGGGGGCTCGGGTTGAGCAGTTCTTC. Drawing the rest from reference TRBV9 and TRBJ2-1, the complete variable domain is DSGVTQTPKHLITATGQRVTLRCSPRSGDLSVYWYQQSLDQGLQFLIQYYNGEERAKGNILERFSAQQFPDLHSELNLSSLELGDSALYFCASSPSGRGARVEQFFGPGTRLTVL.

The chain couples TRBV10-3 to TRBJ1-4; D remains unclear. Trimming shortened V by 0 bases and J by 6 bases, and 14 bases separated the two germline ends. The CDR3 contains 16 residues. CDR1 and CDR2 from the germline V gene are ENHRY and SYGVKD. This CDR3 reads CAISESGRTGDEKLFF. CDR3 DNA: TGTGCCATCAGTGAGTCGGGCCGTACTGGCGATGAAAAACTGTTTTTT.

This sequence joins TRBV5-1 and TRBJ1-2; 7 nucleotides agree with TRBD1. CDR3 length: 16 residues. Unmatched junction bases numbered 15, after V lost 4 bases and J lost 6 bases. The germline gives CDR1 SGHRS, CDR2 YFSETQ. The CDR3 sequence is CASSPRQGSPPNGYTF. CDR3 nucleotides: TGCGCCAGCAGCCCCCGACAGGGATCCCCTCCTAATGGCTACACCTTC. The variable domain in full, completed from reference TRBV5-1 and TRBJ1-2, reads KAGVTQTPRYLIKTRGQQVTLSCSPISGHRSVSWYQQTPGQGLQFLFEYFSETQRNKGNFPGRFSGRQFSNSRSEMNVSTLELGDSALYLCASSPRQGSPPNGYTFGSGTRLTVV.

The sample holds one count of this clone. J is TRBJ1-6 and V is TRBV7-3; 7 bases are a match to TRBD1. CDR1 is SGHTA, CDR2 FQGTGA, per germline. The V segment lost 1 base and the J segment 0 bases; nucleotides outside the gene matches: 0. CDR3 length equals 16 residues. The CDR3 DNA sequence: TGTGCCAGCAGCTTAAGACAGGGCTCCTATAATTCACCCCTCCACTTT. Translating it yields CASSLRQGSYNSPLHF.

The CDR3 DNA sequence: TGTGCCAGCAGCCTACGGGACAGGTTGGGCACAGATACGCAGTATTTT. Its protein is CASSLRDRLGTDTQYF. The chain combines TRBV7-9 with TRBJ2-3; 8 positions agree with TRBD1. After removal of 5 bases from V and 1 base from J, the junction contained 8 bases not matched to a gene. This CDR3 region has 16 residues. Germline lookup yields CDR1 SEHNR and CDR2 FQNEAQ (reference sequence).